The rows below give T cell receptor beta chains drawn from one sample of a study of human T cells and chemical hapten exposure. TCRdb redid the calling of the reads with MiXCR, one entry per CDR3 protein. Here the sample spans 120,000 or so distinct CDR3 sequences, over 6.5% being singletons. The sample taken for sequencing was whole blood. These receptors all come from a human donor in good health. Some clones in this sample may be carry-over from other donors' samples. The CDR3 runs from the conserved cysteine through the conserved F or W. D genes are given only for firm matches. Not all rows give a size; the values are once, few, many and, for expanded clones, a class.

>TRBJ2-3|TRBV12-3/TRBV12-4|few|TRBD2
CASSPGTSGFGTDTQYF
TGTGCCAGCAGTCCAGGGACTAGCGGATTCGGCACAGATACGCAGTATTTT
>TRBJ1-1|TRBV7-2|many|.
CASSRTGGTEAFF
TGTGCCAGCAGCAGAACAGGAGGCACTGAAGCTTTCTTT
>TRBJ2-3|TRBV5-1|many|.
CASSLQGDLTDTQYF
TGCGCCAGCAGCTTGCAAGGGGATCTCACAGATACGCAGTATTTT
>TRBJ2-1|TRBV7-9|many|.
CASSLARGYNEQFF
TGTGCCAGCAGCTTAGCGCGGGGCTACAATGAGCAGTTCTTC
>TRBJ1-1|TRBV14|few|TRBD1
CASSHVGTGRWNTEAFF
TGTGCCAGCAGCCATGTAGGGACAGGGAGATGGAACACTGAAGCTTTCTTT
>TRBJ1-6|TRBV5-6|few|.
CASSLEGEPYNSPLHF
TGTGCCAGCAGCTTGGAAGGGGAACCGTATAATTCACCCCTCCACTTT
>TRBJ1-4|TRBV12-3/TRBV12-4|many|TRBD1
CASSLGTGAEKLFF
TGTGCCAGCAGTTTGGGGACAGGGGCCGAAAAACTGTTTTTT
>TRBJ2-1|TRBV20-1|few|TRBD2
CSALRGGTYNEQFF
TGCAGTGCGTTACGCGGGGGGACGTACAATGAGCAGTTCTTC
>TRBJ2-5|TRBV2|.|TRBD2
CASSGYSGGETQYF
TGTGCCAGCAGTGGGTATAGCGGGGGTGAGACCCAGTACTTC
>TRBJ2-1|TRBV6-2/TRBV6-3|many|.
CASSPTNGGTEQFF
TGTGCCAGCAGTCCGACCAACGGGGGAACTGAGCAGTTCTTC
>TRBJ2-1|TRBV7-7|many|.
CASSPSTGYNEQFF
TGTGCCAGCAGCCCCTCGACTGGCTACAATGAGCAGTTCTTC
>TRBJ2-5|TRBV7-9|.|.
CASSFEGKTQYF
TGTGCCAGCAGCTTCGAGGGGAAGACCCAGTACTTC
>TRBJ1-2|TRBV12-3/TRBV12-4|many|.
CASSLPRKGPTYGYTF
TGTGCCAGCAGTTTACCCCGGAAGGGTCCCACCTATGGCTACACCTTC
>TRBJ2-3|TRBV6-1|few|TRBD2
CASTSGSADTQYF
TGTGCCAGCACTAGCGGGAGCGCAGATACGCAGTATTTT
>TRBJ2-1|TRBV29-1|many|.
CSTGPAGSYNEQFF
TGCAGCACCGGACCGGCAGGATCCTACAATGAGCAGTTCTTC
>TRBJ2-7|TRBV27|few|.
CASAGQTYEQYF
TGTGCCAGCGCCGGACAGACCTACGAGCAGTACTTC
>TRBJ2-1|TRBV12-3/TRBV12-4|.|.
CASSLEGPGVNEQFF
TGTGCCAGCAGTTTAGAGGGGCCCGGGGTCAATGAGCAGTTCTTC
>TRBJ2-5|TRBV12-3/TRBV12-4|many|.
CASSSGRNEETQYF
TGTGCCAGCAGCTCCGGACGGAACGAAGAGACCCAGTACTTC
>TRBJ2-7|TRBV28|.|.
CASSFHTYEQYF
TGTGCCAGCAGTTTCCACACCTACGAGCAGTACTTC
>TRBJ1-1|TRBV4-2|few|TRBD1
CASSQDPRTGRTEAFF
TGTGCCAGCAGCCAAGACCCTAGGACAGGGAGAACTGAAGCTTTCTTT
>TRBJ2-3|TRBV19|few|TRBD1
CASSSLQGETDTQYF
TGTGCCAGTAGTTCTCTCCAGGGGGAAACAGATACGCAGTATTTT
>TRBJ2-7|TRBV11-2|.|.
CASGRVTYEQYF
TGTGCCAGCGGACGGGTTACCTACGAGCAGTACTTC
>TRBJ2-2|TRBV9|many|.
CASSPPGGELFF
TGTGCCAGCAGCCCCCCTGGCGGGGAGCTGTTTTTT
>TRBJ1-3|TRBV4-2|.|.
CASSQDLDYSGNTIYF
TGTGCCAGCAGCCAAGATCTGGACTACTCTGGAAACACCATATATTTT
>TRBJ1-1|TRBV28|few|.
CASSSLTLLTTEAFF
TGTGCCAGCAGTTCTTTGACCCTTCTCACCACTGAAGCTTTCTTT
>TRBJ2-4|TRBV7-2|many|.
CASEEAGVNIQYF
TGTGCCAGCGAGGAGGCAGGGGTCAACATTCAGTACTTC
>TRBJ1-4|TRBV4-3|many|.
CASSHRVFMEQPTNEKLFF
TGCGCCAGCAGCCACCGGGTCTTCATGGAACAACCAACTAATGAAAAACTGTTTTTT
>TRBJ2-7|TRBV20-1|few|.
CSARDGRFYEQYF
TGCAGTGCTAGAGATGGGCGGTTCTACGAGCAGTACTTC
>TRBJ2-3|TRBV4-3|few|TRBD2
CASSQDRASGGTDTQYF
TGCGCCAGCAGCCAAGATCGGGCTAGCGGGGGCACAGATACGCAGTATTTT
>TRBJ2-7|TRBV6-1|.|TRBD1
CASSEPGQATYEQYF
TGTGCCAGCAGTGAACCGGGACAGGCAACATACGAGCAGTACTTC
>TRBJ2-3|TRBV4-1|many|.
CASQDRGLADTQYF
TGCGCCAGCCAGGACAGAGGGTTGGCAGATACGCAGTATTTT
>TRBJ2-2|TRBV12-3/TRBV12-4|few|.
CASSPGRAGELFF
TGTGCCAGCAGCCCCGGACGGGCCGGGGAGCTGTTTTTT
>TRBJ1-6|TRBV20-1|.|.
CSASELGVGGNSPLHF
TGCAGTGCTAGCGAGTTAGGGGTGGGTGGCAATTCACCCCTCCACTTT
>TRBJ1-3|TRBV7-9|many|TRBD1
CASSQPDRDTIYF
TGTGCCAGCAGCCAGCCCGACAGGGATACCATATATTTT
>TRBJ2-7|TRBV5-1|few|.
CASSPKTGSYEQYF
TGCGCCAGCAGCCCTAAGACAGGTTCCTACGAGCAGTACTTC
>TRBJ2-2|TRBV6-2/TRBV6-3|many|TRBD1
CASSLGRGRGNTGELFF
TGTGCCAGCAGTTTGGGCAGGGGGCGAGGTAACACCGGGGAGCTGTTTTTT
>TRBJ2-7|TRBV5-1|few|TRBD2
CASSNSGRPGEQYF
TGCGCCAGCAGTAATAGCGGGAGGCCGGGGGAGCAGTACTTC
>TRBJ1-1|TRBV5-1|.|.
CASSFEGLETEAFF
TGCGCCAGCAGCTTTGAGGGACTTGAAACTGAAGCTTTCTTT
>TRBJ1-5|TRBV12-3/TRBV12-4|many|TRBD1
CASSLEGAYQPQHF
TGTGCCAGCAGTTTAGAGGGGGCGTATCAGCCCCAGCATTTT
>TRBJ1-4|TRBV19|.|.
CASSIGVEKLFF
TGTGCCAGTAGTATAGGCGTGGAAAAACTGTTTTTT
>TRBJ2-6|TRBV6-5|.|.
CASSTGGANVLTF
TGTGCCAGCTCGACAGGTGGGGCCAACGTCCTGACTTTC
>TRBJ2-2|TRBV24-1|few|.
CATSGTHANTGELFF
TGTGCCACCTCAGGGACCCATGCGAACACCGGGGAGCTGTTTTTT
>TRBJ1-1|TRBV6-6|few|.
CASRLGDVNTEAFF
TGTGCCAGCAGATTAGGGGATGTGAACACTGAAGCTTTCTTT
>TRBJ1-5|TRBV27|.|.
CASSKTGNQPQHF
TGTGCCAGCAGTAAGACGGGCAATCAGCCCCAGCATTTT
>TRBJ2-5|TRBV20-1|few|.
CSARTGEQETQYF
TGCAGTGCTAGGACAGGCGAACAAGAGACCCAGTACTTC
>TRBJ2-2|TRBV30|.|.
CAWNGFVSGELFF
TGTGCCTGGAATGGTTTCGTGTCCGGGGAGCTGTTTTTT
>TRBJ2-7|TRBV7-9|few|TRBD1
CASSPRTGENEQYF
TGTGCCAGCAGCCCGAGGACAGGGGAGAACGAGCAGTACTTC
>TRBJ2-6|TRBV15|many|.
CATSRARSGANVLTF
TGTGCCACCAGCAGAGCCCGCTCTGGGGCCAACGTCCTGACTTTC
>TRBJ2-3|TRBV7-9|few|TRBD2
CASSLAASGRYIDTQYF
TGTGCCAGCAGCTTAGCTGCCAGCGGGAGATATATAGATACGCAGTATTTT
>TRBJ2-2|TRBV7-2|few|.
CASSLVGGTGELFF
TGTGCCAGCAGCTTAGTCGGGGGCACCGGGGAGCTGTTTTTT
>TRBJ2-5|TRBV12-3/TRBV12-4|.|.
CASSDRRMHQTQYF
TGTGCCAGCAGCGACAGGAGGATGCATCAGACCCAGTACTTC